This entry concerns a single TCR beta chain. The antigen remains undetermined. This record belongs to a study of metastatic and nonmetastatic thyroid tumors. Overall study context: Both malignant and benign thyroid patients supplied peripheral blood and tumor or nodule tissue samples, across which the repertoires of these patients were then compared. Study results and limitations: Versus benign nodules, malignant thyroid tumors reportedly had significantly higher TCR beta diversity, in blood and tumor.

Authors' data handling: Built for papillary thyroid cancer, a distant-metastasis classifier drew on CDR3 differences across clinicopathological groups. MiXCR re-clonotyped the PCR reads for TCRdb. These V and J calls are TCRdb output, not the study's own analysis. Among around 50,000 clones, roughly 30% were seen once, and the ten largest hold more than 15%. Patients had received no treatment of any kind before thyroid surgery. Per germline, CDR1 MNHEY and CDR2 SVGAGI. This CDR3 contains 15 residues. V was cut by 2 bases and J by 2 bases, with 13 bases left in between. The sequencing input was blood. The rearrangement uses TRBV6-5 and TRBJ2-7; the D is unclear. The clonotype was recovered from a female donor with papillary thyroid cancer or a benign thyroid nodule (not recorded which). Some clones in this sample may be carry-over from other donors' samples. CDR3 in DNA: TGTGCCAGCAGTTACCTAACGGTCAGGCCCTACGAGCAGTACTTC. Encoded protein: CASSYLTVRPYEQYF.